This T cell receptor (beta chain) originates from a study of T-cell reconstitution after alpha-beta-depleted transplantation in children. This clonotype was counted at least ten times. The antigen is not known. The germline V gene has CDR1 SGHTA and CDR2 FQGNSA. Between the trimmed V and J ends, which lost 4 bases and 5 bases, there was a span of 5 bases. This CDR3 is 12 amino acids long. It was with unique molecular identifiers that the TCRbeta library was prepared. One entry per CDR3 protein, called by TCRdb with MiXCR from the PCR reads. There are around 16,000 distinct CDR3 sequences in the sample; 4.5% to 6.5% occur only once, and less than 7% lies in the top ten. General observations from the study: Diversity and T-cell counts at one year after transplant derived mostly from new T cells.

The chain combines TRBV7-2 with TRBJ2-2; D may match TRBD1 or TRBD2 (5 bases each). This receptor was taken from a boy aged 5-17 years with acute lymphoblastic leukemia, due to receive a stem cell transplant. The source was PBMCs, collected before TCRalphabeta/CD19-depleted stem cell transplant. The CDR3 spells CASSWGTGELFF. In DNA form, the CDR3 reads TGTGCCAGCAGCTGGGGGACCGGGGAGCTGTTTTTT. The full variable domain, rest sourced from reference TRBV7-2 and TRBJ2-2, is GAGVSQSPSNKVTEKGKDVELRCDPISGHTALYWYRQSLGQGLEFLIYFQGNSAPDKSGLPSDRFSAERTGGSVSTLTIQRTQQEDSAVYLCASSWGTGELFFGEGSRLTVL.